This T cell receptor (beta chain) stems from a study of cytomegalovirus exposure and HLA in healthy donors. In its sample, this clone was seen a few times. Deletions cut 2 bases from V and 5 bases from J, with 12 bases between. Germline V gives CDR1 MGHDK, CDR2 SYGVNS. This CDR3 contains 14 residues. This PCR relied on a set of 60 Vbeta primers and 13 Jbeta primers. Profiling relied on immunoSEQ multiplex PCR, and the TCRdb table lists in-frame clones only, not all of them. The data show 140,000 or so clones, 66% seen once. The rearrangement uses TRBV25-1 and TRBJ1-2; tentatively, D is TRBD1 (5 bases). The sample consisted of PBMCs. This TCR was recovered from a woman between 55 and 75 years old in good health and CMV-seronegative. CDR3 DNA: TGTGCCAGCAGTGAAGTTAACAGGATATATGGCTACACCTTC. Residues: CASSEVNRIYGYTF.